These 25 T cell receptor beta chains share one sample of origin, sequenced in a study of naive and memory T cell subsets. Both TRBC1 and TRBC2 were covered by a beta constant-region primer of two equimolar oligonucleotides. TCRdb recomputed calls from the UMI-ligation and nested PCR reads with MiXCR, one row per CDR3 protein. The sample yields 130,000 to 150,000 distinct CDR3 sequences, 17% seen once. The sequenced material came from naive CD4+ T cells from blood. These receptors all stem from a human donor in good health.

The chain is built from TRBV7-2 and TRBJ2-7, with no clear D. There are 13 residues in the CDR3. V lost 7 bases and J 0 bases, leaving 10 bases between the germline ends. Germline loops: CDR1 SGHTA, CDR2 FQGNSA. The CDR3 reads CASTPDPSYEQYF. The CDR3 DNA follows: TGTGCCAGCACCCCCGACCCCTCCTACGAGCAGTACTTC.

There are a few counts of this clonotype. In DNA form, the CDR3 reads TGTGCCAGCAGCTTACATTTAACAGGCGAGCAGTACTTC. Amino acid sequence: CASSLHLTGEQYF. The chain couples TRBV7-2 to TRBJ2-7, with a possible D match to TRBD1 (5 bases). The CDR3 spans 13 residues. Germline values: CDR1 SGHTA, CDR2 FQGNSA. Trimming took off 2 bases at V and 6 bases at J, with 11 bases between the two ends.

This clonotype turned up a few times. This rearrangement joins TRBV4-3 to TRBJ2-7; D gene uncertain. The CDR3 length is 16 residues. Trimming removed 2 bases at V and 0 bases at J, with 14 bases between. Germline CDR1 LGHNA, CDR2 YSLEER. The CDR3 protein is CASSQFSHPSSYEQYF. DNA for the CDR3: TGCGCCAGCAGCCAATTCTCCCACCCGAGCTCCTACGAGCAGTACTTC.

This chain uses TRBV12-3 or TRBV12-4 with TRBJ2-5, with D perhaps matching TRBD2 (7 bases). With 5 bases removed from V and 4 bases from J, the gap between germline ends came to 20 bases. The CDR3 length is 16 residues. The CDR3 coding sequence is TGTGCCAGCAGTCCAGAAAGGGGGGGGGGACGAGAGACCCAGTACTTC. It specifies CASSPERGGGRETQYF.

This clonotype has only a few counts. The J gene is TRBJ2-1, the V gene TRBV29-1; 7 positions match TRBD1. Trimming removed 4 bases from V and 6 bases from J; junction bases left unmatched: 12. Germline V gives CDR1 SQVTM, CDR2 ANQGSEA. The CDR3 length is 15 residues. CDR3 protein: CSVGLRQGVINEQFF. The CDR3, as DNA: TGCAGCGTTGGCCTCCGCCAGGGGGTAATCAATGAGCAGTTCTTC.

The table lists this clonotype with a few counts. DNA for the CDR3: TGTGCCAGCTCACCGGGACTAGCGGGAGGGCTTGGTGAGCAGTTCTTC. Protein sequence: CASSPGLAGGLGEQFF. V is TRBV18 and J is TRBJ2-1; 16 bases match TRBD2. V lost 3 bases and J lost 9; bases outside the gene matches: 5. The CDR3 loop spans 16 amino acids. From germline, CDR1 is KGHSH and CDR2 LQKENI.

This clonotype came up a few times. This sequence joins TRBV11-1 and TRBJ1-1, with 9 nucleotides matching TRBD1. The CDR3 covers 14 residues. V lost 6 bases, J lost 3 bases, and 5 bases stayed unmatched. Germline-derived CDR1 and CDR2 are SGHAT and FQDESV (reference sequence). Here the CDR3 DNA reads TGTGCCAGCAGAACTAGGACAGGGGACACTGAAGCTTTCTTT. Translated, it gives CASRTRTGDTEAFF.

The rearrangement links TRBV5-1 to TRBJ2-7; D ambiguous. Trimming stripped 4 bases from V and 0 bases from J, with 11 bases between. The CDR3 extends over 14 amino acids. Germline loops: CDR1 SGHRS, CDR2 YFSETQ. As DNA, the CDR3 is TGCGCCAGCAGCCTGCAGGCCTTCTCCTACGAGCAGTACTTC. Its protein product is CASSLQAFSYEQYF. The whole variable domain, filled in from reference TRBV5-1 and TRBJ2-7, reads KAGVTQTPRYLIKTRGQQVTLSCSPISGHRSVSWYQQTPGQGLQFLFEYFSETQRNKGNFPGRFSGRQFSNSRSEMNVSTLELGDSALYLCASSLQAFSYEQYFGPGTRLTVT.

The chain uses TRBV5-4 and TRBJ1-2; 12 bases map to TRBD1. Germline assignment: CDR1 SGHNT and CDR2 YYREEE (reference sequence). The CDR3 is 15 residues long. The ends lost 6 bases at V and 8 bases at J; junction bases unmatched: 11. This CDR3 is CASNTDGTGGDGYTF. The DNA of the CDR3 is TGTGCCAGCAACACAGACGGGACAGGGGGCGACGGCTACACCTTC. Using reference TRBV5-4 and TRBJ1-2 for the parts outside the CDR3, the full variable domain is ETGVTQSPTHLIKTRGQQVTLRCSSQSGHNTVSWYQQALGQGPQFIFQYYREEENGRGNFPPRFSGLQFPNYSSELNVNALELDDSALYLCASNTDGTGGDGYTFGSGTRLTVV.

This clonotype was seen only a few times. The rearrangement links TRBV20-1 to TRBJ1-5; D not certain. Looked up from germline, CDR1 is DFQATT and CDR2 is SNEGSKA (reference sequence). This CDR3 spans 14 amino acids. V lost 5 bases to trimming and J lost 0 bases, with 11 bases between them. Here the CDR3 DNA reads TGCAGTGCTTTAGTTCCCCGTAGCAATCAGCCCCAGCATTTT. Translating it yields CSALVPRSNQPQHF.

This clonotype was found many times. The V and J genes are TRBV5-1 and TRBJ2-7, with 11 bases lining up with TRBD1. Trimming cost V 0 bases and J 3 bases; bases outside gene matches: 5. Germline CDR1 is SGHRS and CDR2 is YFSETQ. The CDR3 length is 16 residues. The CDR3 coding sequence is TGCGCCAGCAGCTTGGAACTAGGGACAGGGGGCTACGAGCAGTACTTC. Translating it yields CASSLELGTGGYEQYF.

V gene TRBV6-5 combines with J gene TRBJ1-5; D perhaps matches TRBD1 (5 bases). Trimming took 2 bases from V and 6 from J, leaving 8 bases between them. The CDR3 has 13 amino acids. From germline, CDR1 is MNHEY and CDR2 SVGAGI. CDR3 sequence: CASSYQGGQPQHF. DNA for the CDR3: TGTGCCAGCAGTTACCAGGGAGGTCAGCCCCAGCATTTT.

This clonotype has just a few counts. This rearrangement joins TRBV7-2 to TRBJ2-1, with D perhaps being TRBD1 or TRBD2 (6 bases each). This CDR3 is 15 amino acids long. V shed 1 base and J shed 7 bases, with 14 bases lying between them. Per germline, CDR1 SGHTA and CDR2 FQGNSA. CDR3 nucleotide sequence: TGTGCCAGCAGCTTAGGTGGCGGAGGGGGTAATGAGCAGTTCTTC. Translating gives CASSLGGGGGNEQFF.

There are a few counts of this clonotype. The rearrangement uses TRBV12-3 or TRBV12-4 and TRBJ2-1; D not certain. Trimming took off 6 bases at V and 9 bases at J, with 9 bases between the two ends. The CDR3 has 11 residues. CDR3 residues: CASSPSLEQFF. The CDR3 bases are TGTGCCAGCAGCCCCTCGCTTGAGCAGTTCTTC.

This clonotype was recorded many times. The chain uses TRBV3-1 and TRBJ2-3; no firm D call. The CDR3 covers 12 residues. V was pared by 4 bases and J by 6 bases, with 8 bases between. Germline V gives CDR1 LGHDT, CDR2 YNNKEL (reference sequence). CDR3 nucleotides: TGTGCCAGCAGCCTGTTTGACGATACGCAGTATTTT. Protein: CASSLFDDTQYF.

This clonotype has more than one count but fewer than ten. The V call is TRBV28, the J call TRBJ2-7; 8 bases fit TRBD1. Germline CDR1 MDHEN, CDR2 SYDVKM. The junction had 4 bases not matched to a gene; V was cut back by 4 bases and J by 5 bases. The CDR3 spans 13 residues. This CDR3 reads CASSSPGGNEQYF. CDR3 bases: TGTGCCAGCAGTTCGCCAGGGGGCAACGAGCAGTACTTC. Looking up the rest from reference TRBV28 and TRBJ2-7 gives the full variable domain: DVKVTQSSRYLVKRTGEKVFLECVQDMDHENMFWYRQDPGLGLRLIYFSYDVKMKEKGDIPEGYSVSREKKERFSLILESASTNQTSMYLCASSSPGGNEQYFGPGTRLTVT.

This chain joins TRBV3-1 and TRBJ2-7; D gene uncertain. With 4 bases removed from V and 3 bases from J, the gap between germline ends came to 10 bases. Germline V CDR1 and CDR2: LGHDT, YNNKEL (reference sequence). This CDR3 comprises 13 residues. CDR3 DNA sequence: TGTGCCAGCAGCCGTCGGGCCCTCTACGAGCAGTACTTC. Translating gives CASSRRALYEQYF.

The chain is built from TRBV7-9 and TRBJ2-5; 9 bases align to TRBD1. This CDR3 is 15 amino acids long. CDR1 is SEHNR, CDR2 FQNEAQ, per germline (reference sequence). Trimming took 0 bases from V and 6 from J; bases not matched to a gene: 5. Written as DNA, the CDR3 is TGTGCCAGCAGCTTAGCGGGACAGGGCCAGCAGACCCAGTACTTC. Translating it yields CASSLAGQGQQTQYF. Full variable domain (missing parts from reference TRBV7-9 and TRBJ2-5): DTGVSQNPRHKITKRGQNVTFRCDPISEHNRLYWYRQTLGQGPEFLTYFQNEAQLEKSRLLSDRFSAERPKGSFSTLEIQRTEQGDSAMYLCASSLAGQGQQTQYFGPGTRLLVL.

In its sample, this clonotype was seen a few times. The J gene is TRBJ2-1, the V gene TRBV24-1, with 9 bases identical to TRBD2. From germline, CDR1 is KGHDR and CDR2 SFDVKD. CDR3 size: 15 residues. J lost 7 bases, V lost 5 bases, and 8 bases had no gene match. The CDR3, as DNA: TGTGCCACCAGTGCCGCGATAGCGGGAGTTAATGAGCAGTTCTTC. It codes for CATSAAIAGVNEQFF.

The table lists this clonotype with a few counts. The CDR3 DNA is TGTGCCAGCAGCTTAGGTCTAGACGGCCACTACAATGAGCAGTTCTTC. Translated: CASSLGLDGHYNEQFF. The rearrangement uses TRBV11-2 and TRBJ2-1; D not resolved. Trimming took off 1 base at V and 3 bases at J, with 13 bases between the two ends. This CDR3 region has 16 residues. Germline loops: CDR1 SGHAT, CDR2 FQNNGV.

This clonotype was observed a handful of times. The chain's CDR3 is CASSLTGTGPTYEQYF. DNA for the CDR3: TGTGCCAGCAGCCTAACCGGGACAGGGCCGACCTACGAGCAGTACTTC. V and J are TRBV7-9 and TRBJ2-7; 9 nucleotides agree with TRBD1. The CDR3 extends over 16 amino acids. J was trimmed by 2 bases and V by 5 bases; bases with no gene match: 10. CDR1 and CDR2 from the germline V gene are SEHNR and FQNEAQ (reference sequence).

The CDR3 nucleotides read TGTGCCAGCAGCTCGGAAACGGGGGAGGTCGCGAGGGGAAACACCATATATTTT. Translating gives CASSSETGEVARGNTIYF. V gene TRBV5-6 combines with J gene TRBJ1-3; perhaps TRBD1 as D (5 bases). CDR1 and CDR2 (germline): SGHDT, YYEEEE. The CDR3 runs to 18 residues. The V end was cut by 3 bases, the J end by 4 bases, with 23 bases between. The full variable domain, with the rest looked up from reference TRBV5-6 and TRBJ1-3, is DAGVTQSPTHLIKTRGQQVTLRCSPKSGHDTVSWYQQALGQGPQFIFQYYEEEERQRGNFPDRFSGHQFPNYSSELNVNALLLGDSALYLCASSSETGEVARGNTIYFGEGSWLTVV.

The rearrangement joins TRBV7-6 to TRBJ2-5; maybe TRBD2 (5 bases). Germline CDR1 is SGHVS and CDR2 is FNYEAQ. Deletions cut 5 bases from V and 5 bases from J, with 21 bases between. This CDR3 spans 16 amino acids. The DNA of the CDR3 is TGTGCCAGCAGCGCGATATGGGGAGACTCTTCGGAGACCCAGTACTTC. Residues: CASSAIWGDSSETQYF.

With regard to this clonotype: A much larger clonotype is one base distant, so this may be a read error. The chain employs TRBV27 and TRBJ2-7, with 9 bases identical to TRBD1. In germline, CDR1 is MNHEY, CDR2 SMNVEV (reference sequence). The CDR3 has 15 amino acids. The V and J ends lost 4 bases and 4 bases, in that order; junction bases with no gene match: 8. This chain's CDR3 is CASSYAGTGFYEQYF. CDR3 coding DNA: TGTGCCAGCAGTTACGCCGGGACAGGGTTTTACGAGCAGTACTTC.

This clonotype was counted between two and nine times. The V gene is TRBV6-5, the J gene TRBJ2-1; a possible D gene is TRBD2 (6 bases). CDR3 length: 12 residues. Looked up from germline, CDR1 is MNHEY and CDR2 is SVGAGI. V lost 6 bases, J lost 6 bases, and 9 bases lay in between. The CDR3 is CASSQTSNEQFF. The CDR3 coding sequence is TGTGCCAGCAGCCAGACTAGCAATGAGCAGTTCTTC.